This T cell receptor beta chain is drawn from a study of blood T cells in healthy people across ages. Trimming removed 7 bases from V and 5 bases from J; junction bases left unmatched: 9. This CDR3 is built from 13 residues. CDR1 is SQVTM and CDR2 is ANQGSEA in the germline V gene. The use of a sample-barcoded 5' primer and a J-beta primer mix characterized a second PCR of about 7 to 12 cycles. Each CDR3 protein is one row after TCRdb ran MiXCR on the 5' RACE reads. Altogether around 1,600,000 distinct CDR3 sequences are present, 35% to 45% being singletons, with the ten largest covering about 4%. Sample: blood. This receptor was identified in a woman between 18 and 29 years old in good health. The V and J genes are TRBV29-1 and TRBJ2-3; 7 bases align to TRBD1. In DNA, the CDR3 is TGCAGCGGGACGGGGACAGTGATAGATACGCAGTATTTT. It specifies CSGTGTVIDTQYF.